What follows is one TCR beta chain and its context. The repertoire was sequenced with immunoSEQ multiplex PCR; TCRdb's copy has only in-frame clones and lacks some. This table has 60,000 to 75,000 clones, approximately 84% appearing once. The sample originates from a study of PD-L1 blockade in urothelial cancer. Study-level background: Typically, measured as a median, blood samples had more than 110,000 T cells.

Germline V gene lookup returns CDR1 MNHEY and CDR2 SVGAGI. The V end lost 5 bases, the J end lost 13 bases, and 11 bases lay between the germline ends. The CDR3 runs 11 residues. Time point of the sample: pretreatment peripheral blood. Each patient's cancer was a locally advanced or metastatic urothelial carcinoma. The rearrangement links TRBV6-5 to TRBJ1-4; D remains unclear. This material consisted of PBMCs, taken around atezolizumab (anti-PD-L1) treatment. This receptor was obtained from a man aged 60 to 69 with urothelial cancer. As DNA, the CDR3 is TGTGCCAGCAGTGCTCCTTTGAGACTGTTTTTT. This gives the protein CASSAPLRLFF.